Listed here are 8 T cell receptor beta chains from one sample, sequenced in a study of blood T cell repertoires in COVID-19. Data came from immunoSEQ multiplex PCR; TCRdb stores just in-frame clones and leaves some out. The sample holds about half a million clones; around 85% are singletons and the top ten take just over 8%. The sequenced sample consisted of PBMCs or T cells enriched from blood (not recorded which). These receptors came from a woman aged 60 to 75 who had recovered from COVID-19.

This sequence joins TRBV1 and TRBJ1-6; TRBD1 is the table's D call and was not checked against the DNA. TRBV1 is given as a pseudogene. The CDR3 runs 13 residues. In nucleotides, the CDR3 is TGCACCAGAAAGAGAGAGACAAATTCACCCCTCCACTTT. It encodes CTRKRETNSPLHF.

The V gene is TRBV3-1 (or the pseudogene TRBV3-2), the J gene TRBJ2-2; 7 positions agree with TRBD1. J gave up 3 bases and V 0 bases, and 10 bases lay outside the gene matches. Germline V gives CDR1 LGHDT, CDR2 YNNKEL (reference sequence). The CDR3 is 18 residues long. CDR3 residues: CASSQDRAGGRYTGELFF. CDR3 nucleotide sequence: TGTGCCAGCAGCCAAGATAGGGCAGGGGGAAGGTACACCGGGGAGCTGTTTTTT.

The CDR3 loop is CATSAYSGRAQYF. The DNA for the CDR3 is TGTGCCACCAGCGCCTATTCGGGAAGGGCCCAGTACTTC. The V and J genes are TRBV15 and TRBJ2-5; maybe TRBD2 (5 bases). Trimming took off 5 bases at V and 9 bases at J, with 16 bases between the two ends. Germline lookup yields CDR1 LNHNV and CDR2 YYDKDF (reference sequence). CDR3 length: 13 amino acids.

The rearrangement joins TRBV7-8 to TRBJ2-7; 8 bases line up with TRBD2. The CDR3 totals 14 residues. The V segment lost 7 bases and the J segment 0 bases; nucleotides outside the gene matches: 5. CDR1 and CDR2 (germline): SGHVS, FQNEAQ. CDR3 coding DNA: TGTGCCAGCAACCCGGGGGGGCCCTCCTACGAGCAGTACTTC. Amino acids: CASNPGGPSYEQYF.

The chain combines TRBV10-2 with TRBJ2-2, with D perhaps TRBD1 (6 bases). CDR3 length: 14 amino acids. Trimming took off 7 bases at V and 7 bases at J, with 16 bases between the two ends. Germline V lookup: CDR1 WSHSY, CDR2 SAAADI. CDR3 coding DNA: TGCGCCAGCAATGTGGGGGCCGGGAACGGGGAGCTGTTTTTT. Translation gives CASNVGAGNGELFF.

V and J are TRBV5-6 and TRBJ2-1, with 10 bases fitting TRBD2. CDR1 SGHDT and CDR2 YYEEEE come from the germline V gene. V trimming: 4 bases; J trimming: 2 bases; junction bases outside the gene matches: 3. The length of the CDR3 is 15 residues. The CDR3 sequence: CASSRTSGPYNEQFF. The CDR3 DNA reads as TGTGCCAGCAGCAGGACTAGCGGACCCTACAATGAGCAGTTCTTC.

This CDR3 is CASKGLPGQGSSGANVLTF. DNA of the CDR3: TGTGCCAGCAAGGGCCTTCCGGGACAGGGCTCCTCTGGGGCCAACGTCCTGACTTTC. The chain has TRBV21-1 and TRBJ2-6; the table's D call, TRBD1, was not checked against the DNA. TRBV21-1 is a known pseudogene. The CDR3 extends over 19 amino acids.

This clone was observed a single time. The V gene is TRBV7-2, the J gene TRBJ1-5, with no clear D. V was cut by 4 bases and J by 1 base, with 8 bases left in between. CDR1 and CDR2 (germline): SGHTA, FQGNSA. This CDR3 contains 14 residues. In DNA, the CDR3 is TGTGCCAGCAGCTGGACTCCCAGCAATCAGCCCCAGCATTTT. This gives the protein CASSWTPSNQPQHF.